These T cell receptor beta chains were read from a single sample in a study of shared clonotypes between healthy human individuals. Clones were sequenced by immunoSEQ multiplex PCR, and TCRdb holds only the in-frame ones, with some missing. The sample gives roughly 2.1 million clones, just over 90% of which show up once; roughly 1.7% is in the top ten. Source material: naive CD8+ T cells from PBMCs. These TCRs come from a man aged 18 to 35 in good health. Some clones in this sample may be carry-over from other donors' samples. Each CDR3 is given with its conserved first and last residue. Fields, in order: V gene, J gene, CDR3 protein.

TRBV13	TRBJ1-2	CASSFGREWQYGYTF
TRBV27	TRBJ2-7	CASSPQGYEQYF
TRBV27	TRBJ1-5	CASSLPGGYSQPQHF
TRBV18	TRBJ2-7	CASSPLALTAYEQYF
TRBV30	TRBJ2-7	CAWSDPPGASYEQYF
TRBV18	TRBJ2-5	CASSPSPSGMETQYF
TRBV4-1	TRBJ2-2	CASSPRLNTGELFF
TRBV29-1	TRBJ1-1	CSVEEGRSLEAFF
TRBV27	TRBJ1-1	CASSLGTGVGNTEAFF
TRBV10-3	TRBJ1-3	CAIREDGNSGNTIYF
TRBV28	TRBJ2-7	CASSLLASNIVYEQYF
TRBV7-9	TRBJ1-4	CASSIKSPGGNANEKLFF
TRBV27	TRBJ2-3	CASSLLFGGSDTQYF
TRBV9	TRBJ2-7	CASSVGTFSYEQYF
TRBV5-1	TRBJ1-1	CASSLVGVTEAFF
TRBV10-3	TRBJ2-7	CAISQETSGSSYEQYF
TRBV27	TRBJ2-1	CASSLSTSGYNEQFF
TRBV15	TRBJ1-1	CATSRAQANTEAFF
TRBV29-1	TRBJ2-5	CSVELMGSLQETQYF
TRBV29-1	TRBJ1-2	CSVTGQGVGYTF
TRBV13	TRBJ1-2	CASSLGRWDGYTF
TRBV7-9	TRBJ2-1	CASSRPGQAPLGEQFF
TRBV29-1	TRBJ1-2	CSVDDRGNYGYTF
TRBV27	TRBJ2-1	CASSSRDDFSYEQFF
TRBV7-2	TRBJ2-5	CASSAGLAGVGETQYF
TRBV6-1	TRBJ2-7	CASSEVGGAHEQYF
TRBV6-5	TRBJ1-5	CASSTFRGNNQPQHF
TRBV5-5	TRBJ1-2	CASSLRGDSSGYTF
TRBV4-2	TRBJ2-7	CASSQTGRPTEQYF
TRBV9	TRBJ2-3	CASSAGGLTWDTQYF
TRBV6-1	TRBJ1-1	CASRVTGLAEAFF
TRBV28	TRBJ2-3	CASSSAPGLVSSDTQYF
TRBV9	TRBJ2-7	CASSLRDRGTYEQYF
TRBV27	TRBJ1-5	CANKGSGQPQHF
TRBV5-5	TRBJ1-1	CASSFPLGLGTEAFF
TRBV9	TRBJ2-2	CASSVTGLEGTGELFF
TRBV7-9	TRBJ2-7	CASSLPGREQYF
TRBV29-1	-	CSVEAPMMGGSSYEQYF
TRBV2	TRBJ2-7	CASSEWADYEQYF
TRBV30	TRBJ2-1	CAWSVYKREDNEQFF
TRBV10-3	TRBJ2-5	CATWTGESETQYF